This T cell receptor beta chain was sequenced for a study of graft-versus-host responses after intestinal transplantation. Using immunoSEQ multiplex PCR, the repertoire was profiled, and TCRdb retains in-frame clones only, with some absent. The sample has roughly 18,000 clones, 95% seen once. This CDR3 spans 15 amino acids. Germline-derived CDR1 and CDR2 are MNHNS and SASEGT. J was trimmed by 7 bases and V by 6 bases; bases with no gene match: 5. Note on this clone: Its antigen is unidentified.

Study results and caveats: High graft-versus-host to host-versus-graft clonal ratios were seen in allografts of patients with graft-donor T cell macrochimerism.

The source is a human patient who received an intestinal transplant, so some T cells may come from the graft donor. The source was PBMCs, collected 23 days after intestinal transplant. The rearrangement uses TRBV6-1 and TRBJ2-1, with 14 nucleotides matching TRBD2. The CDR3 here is CASRRGTSGRNEQFF. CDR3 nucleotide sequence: TGTGCCAGCAGACGCGGGACTAGCGGGAGAAATGAGCAGTTCTTC.